One and the same sample provided the 5 T cell receptor beta chains below, sequenced in a study of blood T cells in healthy people across ages. Combining a sample-barcoded 5' primer with a J-beta primer mix, a second PCR ran for roughly 6 to 12 cycles. TCRdb reprocessed the 5' RACE reads via MiXCR and lists one record per CDR3 protein. Of about 680,000 distinct CDR3 sequences listed, about 52% are singletons. Sequencing input: blood. The receptors were gathered from a woman aged 55-75 years in good health.

The chain recombines TRBV20-1 with TRBJ1-5; D gene ambiguous. This CDR3 contains 14 residues. Germline CDR1 reads DFQATT; CDR2 reads SNEGSKA (reference sequence). V dropped 0 bases and J dropped 3 bases, with 9 bases sitting between them. The CDR3 protein is CSARDADTNQPQHF. For the CDR3, the DNA is TGCAGTGCTAGAGATGCCGACACCAATCAGCCCCAGCATTTT.

The chain recombines TRBV7-9 with TRBJ1-2; TRBD1 is a possible D gene (6 bases). Trimming took off 4 bases at V and 7 bases at J, with 19 bases between the two ends. The CDR3 sequence is 15 residues long. Per germline, CDR1 SEHNR and CDR2 FQNEAQ (reference sequence). The CDR3 DNA reads TGTGCCAGCAGCTCGAGAGGTGGACAGTTCGGTGGCTACACCTTC. Translation: CASSSRGGQFGGYTF. The full variable domain, with the rest looked up from reference TRBV7-9 and TRBJ1-2, is DTGVSQNPRHKITKRGQNVTFRCDPISEHNRLYWYRQTLGQGPEFLTYFQNEAQLEKSRLLSDRFSAERPKGSFSTLEIQRTEQGDSAMYLCASSSRGGQFGGYTFGSGTRLTVV.

This clonotype was counted between two and nine times. The chain is built from TRBV24-1 and TRBJ2-2, with 7 nucleotides matching TRBD1. V shed 4 bases, J shed 1 base, and the junction held 5 bases outside the gene matches. This CDR3 spans 16 amino acids. The germline V gene encodes CDR1 KGHDR and CDR2 SFDVKD. In DNA form, the CDR3 reads TGTGCCACCAGTGACCCCGGGACAGTGAACACCGGGGAGCTGTTTTTT. Translation gives CATSDPGTVNTGELFF.

The V call is TRBV6-6, the J call TRBJ2-1; tentative D call: TRBD1 (5 bases). Germline V gives CDR1 MNHNY, CDR2 SVGAGI (reference sequence). V was shortened by 7 bases and J by 0 bases, with 16 bases between the two germline ends. The CDR3 length is 16 residues. CDR3 sequence reads: CASTDQGTSSYNEQFF. CDR3 sequence (DNA): TGTGCCAGCACCGACCAGGGCACCAGCTCCTACAATGAGCAGTTCTTC.

The chain links TRBV7-2 to TRBJ2-7; tentatively, D is TRBD2 (5 bases). Germline loops: CDR1 SGHTA, CDR2 FQGNSA. V lost 5 bases and J 5 bases, leaving 19 bases between the germline ends. The CDR3 consists of 15 residues. In DNA form, the CDR3 reads TGTGCCAGCAGCCCCCTGACTACTCCCTACGACGAGCAGTACTTC. Its translation is CASSPLTTPYDEQYF. The whole variable domain, remainder taken from reference TRBV7-2 and TRBJ2-7, is GAGVSQSPSNKVTEKGKDVELRCDPISGHTALYWYRQSLGQGLEFLIYFQGNSAPDKSGLPSDRFSAERTGGSVSTLTIQRTQQEDSAVYLCASSPLTTPYDEQYFGPGTRLTVT.